A single sample is the source of the 31 T cell receptor beta chains below, sequenced in a study of T cells in women clearing cervical HPV infection. The data were produced by immunoSEQ multiplex PCR, yet TCRdb's version contains in-frame clones alone and is incomplete. This table lists under 45,000 clones. The sample consisted of blood buffy coat. These receptors came from a woman between 18 and 70 years old with a cervical HPV16 infection that either progressed to CIN3+ or cleared (not recorded which).

A remark on this clone: Read sequence stops 3 residues before the CDR3 end, and the germline J gene provides the missing end. This chain joins TRBV5-1 and TRBJ1-4; possibly TRBD1 for D (6 bases). Germline CDR1 is SGHRS and CDR2 is YFSETQ. Trimming took 4 bases from V and 0 from J, leaving 19 bases between them. The CDR3 totals 18 residues. CDR3 bases read: TGCGCCAGCAGCCTCACAGGGATGACGGCGGCAACTAATGAAAAA. Protein sequence: CASSLTGMTAATNEK. The entire CDR3 protein reads CASSLTGMTAATNEKLFF. Drawing the rest from reference TRBV5-1 and TRBJ1-4, the complete variable domain is KAGVTQTPRYLIKTRGQQVTLSCSPISGHRSVSWYQQTPGQGLQFLFEYFSETQRNKGNFPGRFSGRQFSNSRSEMNVSTLELGDSALYLCASSLTGMTAATNEKLFFGSGTQLSVL.

Regarding this clone: Read data end 3 residues before the CDR3 end; the end is taken from the germline J gene. This chain connects TRBV7-9 to TRBJ2-7, with D hard to call. Germline CDR1 reads SEHNR; CDR2 reads FQNEAQ (reference sequence). The CDR3 is 13 amino acids. The V end was cut by 4 bases, the J end by 0 bases, with 7 bases between. The CDR3 reads CASSSGFSYEQYF. CDR3 DNA, as far as it was read: TGTGCCAGCAGCTCCGGGTTCTCCTACGAG.

In regard to this clone: The read comes to an end 3 residues before the CDR3 does, leaving the germline J gene to fill in the end. The V gene is TRBV2, the J gene TRBJ2-3; D is ambiguous. The CDR3 runs 13 residues. Germline CDR1 SNHLY, CDR2 FYNNEI. V lost 3 bases to trimming and J lost 2 bases, with 6 bases between them. CDR3 sequence reads: CASSDPSTDTQYF. The sequenced CDR3 bases are TGTGCCAGCAGTGACCCTTCCACAGATACG.

A word on this clone: The read ends 3 residues before the CDR3 terminus; that terminus is restored from the germline J gene. The chain carries TRBV29-1 and TRBJ1-2, with D possibly matching TRBD1 (5 bases). Germline CDR1 and CDR2: SQVTM and ANQGSEA. Trimming took off 7 bases at V and 2 bases at J, with 11 bases between the two ends. This CDR3 has 12 residues. CDR3 bases read: TGCAGCGCCGGCGGGGGGAACTATGGC. This encodes CSAGGGNYG. The CDR3 in its entirety is CSAGGGNYGYTF.

The CDR3 spells CASSELAGGDTQYF. The sequenced CDR3 bases are TGTGCCAGCAGTGAACTCGCGGGGGGAGATACG. The V gene is TRBV6-4, the J gene TRBJ2-3; the match to TRBD2 covers 8 bases. From the germline J gene comes the end of the CDR3, since the read stops 3 residues before it. There are 14 residues in the CDR3. The V segment lost 3 bases and the J segment 5 bases; nucleotides outside the gene matches: 4. CDR1 is MRHNA and CDR2 is SNTAGT in the germline V gene.

Details on this clone: Read coverage stops 3 residues before the CDR3 terminus; the germline J gene supplies the remainder. V and J are TRBV20-1 and TRBJ1-2, with 7 bases matching TRBD1. The CDR3 extends over 13 amino acids. The V gene's germline CDR1 is DFQATT and CDR2 SNEGSKA (reference sequence). The CDR3 protein is CSVSYRGLGGYTF. Partial CDR3 DNA: TGCAGTGTCAGCTACAGGGGATTGGGCGGC.

Regarding this clone: The missing CDR3 end, 3 residues past where the read stops, is filled in from the germline J gene. The J gene is TRBJ2-3, the V gene TRBV14; D remains ambiguous. This CDR3 region has 11 residues. Germline V gene lookup returns CDR1 SGHDN and CDR2 FVKESK. V shed 6 bases and J shed 2 bases, with 3 bases lying between them. This chain's CDR3 is CASSHTDTQYF. The DNA read from the CDR3 is TGTGCCAGCAGTCACACAGATACG.

Concerning this clone itself: The CDR3 end is not reached by the read, which stops 3 residues before it; the germline J gene fills it in. This chain connects TRBV7-6 to TRBJ1-3, with D unclear. CDR1 and CDR2 (germline): SGHVS, FNYEAQ. Trimming pared 3 bases from V and 9 bases from J, leaving 15 bases between. CDR3 length: 14 amino acids. CDR3 amino acids: CASSFQPPQSTIYF. The sequenced part of the CDR3 DNA is TGTGCCAGCAGCTTCCAACCCCCTCAGAGCACC.

To note about this clone: The CDR3 end lies 3 residues beyond the end of the read and is filled in from the germline J gene. V is TRBV30 and J is TRBJ1-2; D is unresolved. The germline V and J ends were trimmed by 1 base and 7 bases, with 7 bases remaining between them. This CDR3 is 11 amino acids long. CDR1 is GTSNPN and CDR2 is SVGIG in the germline V gene (reference sequence). CDR3: CAWSEPGGYTF. CDR3 DNA, as far as it was read: TGTGCCTGGAGTGAGCCAGGTGGC.

Of note for this clone: Its ends do not fully match the called genes, so a read error is possible. The sequenced fragment ends 3 residues before the CDR3 boundary, so the rest is inferred from the germline J gene. V usage is TRBV30 and J usage is TRBJ2-2; TRBD1 is a possible D gene (6 bases). This CDR3 is 16 amino acids long. Per germline, CDR1 GTSNPN and CDR2 SVGIG (reference sequence). The CDR3 here is CAWLRTDHPNIGELFF. The part of the CDR3 DNA that was read is TGTGCCTGGTTAAGGACAGATCATCCGAACATCGGGGAG.

CDR3 loop: CASSQTSGVDEQFF. The CDR3 DNA, read in part, is TGTGCCAGTAGCCAGACTAGCGGGGTGGATGAG. This chain links TRBV19 with TRBJ2-1; TRBD2 agrees at 11 bases. The observed sequence ends 3 residues before the CDR3 terminus, with the missing tail filled in from the germline J gene. Germline CDR1 and CDR2: LNHDA and SQIVND (reference sequence). CDR3 length: 14 amino acids. J lost 8 bases, V lost 6 bases, and 6 bases had no gene match.

The CDR3 bases that were read are TGTGCCAGCAGCTCAGGTGCAACTAATGAAAAA. Translating it yields CASSSGATNEK. The entire CDR3 protein reads CASSSGATNEKLFF. The chain combines TRBV28 with TRBJ1-4, with unresolved D. The CDR3 end lies 3 residues beyond the end of the read and is filled in from the germline J gene. Germline lookup yields CDR1 MDHEN and CDR2 SYDVKM. The CDR3 has 14 residues. Trimming cost V 6 bases and J 0 bases, with 8 bases left between them. The entire variable domain, with the rest obtained from reference TRBV28 and TRBJ1-4, is as follows: DVKVTQSSRYLVKRTGEKVFLECVQDMDHENMFWYRQDPGLGLRLIYFSYDVKMKEKGDIPEGYSVSREKKERFSLILESASTNQTSMYLCASSSGATNEKLFFGSGTQLSVL.

Of note for this clone: Germline and junction disagree at one end, which may indicate a read error. The chain's CDR3 is CASPPPGYDTDTQYF. The sequenced part of the CDR3 DNA is TGTGCCAGCCCACCACCAGGTTACGACACAGATACC. The chain joins TRBV18 to TRBJ2-5; D not certain. The read is 3 residues too short to cover the CDR3 end, so that end is filled in from the germline J gene. CDR3 length: 15 amino acids. From germline, CDR1 is KGHSH and CDR2 LQKENI. The full variable domain, its missing parts supplied by reference TRBV18 and TRBJ2-5, is NAGVMQNPRHLVRRRGQEARLRCSPMKGHSHVYWYRQLPEEGLKFMVYLQKENIIDESGMPKERFSAEFPKEGPSILRIQQVVRGDSAAYFCASPPPGYDTDTQYFGPGTRLLVL.

Turning to this clone: The read gets to within 3 residues of the CDR3 end, and the germline J gene fills in the rest. The chain employs TRBV14 and TRBJ2-3, with 9 bases that match TRBD2. The CDR3 covers 18 residues. Trimming removed 4 bases from V and 0 bases from J; junction bases left unmatched: 11. Per the germline V gene, CDR1 is SGHDN and CDR2 is FVKESK. Incomplete CDR3 DNA: TGTGCCAGCAGCCCATGGGGTAGCGGGGGAACTAGCACAGATACG. It specifies CASSPWGSGGTSTDT. The whole CDR3 is CASSPWGSGGTSTDTQYF.

Note on this clone: The read falls 3 residues short of the CDR3 end, and the missing part is taken from the germline J gene. V gene TRBV6-1 combines with J gene TRBJ2-1, with 9 bases fitting TRBD2. CDR1 MNHNS and CDR2 SASEGT come from the germline V gene. Trimming at V came to 1 base and at J to 4 bases, leaving 11 bases not matched to a gene. This CDR3 has 18 residues. CDR3 residues: CASSEGPGGTSGYNEQFF. CDR3 DNA, as far as it was read: TGTGCCAGCAGTGAAGGGCCCGGGGGAACTAGCGGGTACAATGAG.

Remarks on this clone: The CDR3 end falls 3 residues outside the read, so it is completed with the germline J gene. The chain carries TRBV7-2 and TRBJ1-1; D call uncertain. This CDR3 is 14 amino acids long. Germline V gene data show CDR1 as SGHTA and CDR2 as FQGNSA. CDR3 DNA, as far as it was read: TGTGCCAGCAGCTTAGAAGGCTCCCCGCGGGGA. Protein: CASSLEGSPRG. The full CDR3 protein reads CASSLEGSPRGAFF.

For this clone: The CDR3 extends 3 residues past the end of the read, so its final part is completed from the germline J gene. The V call is TRBV5-5, the J call TRBJ2-1; D perhaps matches TRBD2 (6 bases). The CDR3 sequence is 15 residues long. The V gene's germline CDR1 is SGHKS and CDR2 YYEKEE (reference sequence). Trimming cost V 6 bases and J 4 bases, with 17 bases left between them. The CDR3 sequence is CASTPGRGGYNEQFF. The sequenced CDR3 bases are TGTGCCAGCACCCCGGGGCGTGGGGGGTACAATGAG.

On this clone: The read stops 3 residues short of the end of the CDR3; the missing end is completed from the germline J gene. V is TRBV5-3 and J is TRBJ2-2; TRBD2 might be the D (5 bases). TRBV5-3 belongs to the ORF category, with a function that is uncertain. This CDR3 region has 15 residues. The CDR3 here is CARSFEDSREEKLFF. CDR3 DNA, as far as it was read: TGTGCCAGAAGCTTCGAGGACTCCCGGGAAGAAAAG.

Regarding this clone: The CDR3 extends 3 residues past the end of the read, so its final part is completed from the germline J gene. V and J are TRBV7-6 and TRBJ1-2, with D possibly TRBD1 on 6 matching bases. The CDR3 has 16 residues. In germline, CDR1 is SGHVS, CDR2 FNYEAQ. The CDR3 bases that were read are TGTGCCAGCAGCTTTAAACAGGGCAGCTACTACAATGAC. Translating it yields CASSFKQGSYYND. In full, the CDR3 is CASSFKQGSYYNDYTF.

In regard to this clone: The read terminates 3 residues before the CDR3 end, so the remaining end is supplied by the germline J gene. The gene calls are TRBV13 and TRBJ2-3, with D possibly TRBD2 on 6 matching bases. Germline values: CDR1 PRHDT, CDR2 FYEKMQ (reference sequence). The CDR3 has 17 amino acids. This chain's CDR3 is CASSPRPGTFSQETQYF. The CDR3 bases that were read are TGTGCCAGCAGCCCGCGCCCCGGGACTTTTAGCCAAGAGACG.

A note on this clone: The read ends 3 residues before the CDR3 terminus; that terminus is restored from the germline J gene. This chain joins TRBV9 and TRBJ1-2; weak D call: TRBD1 (5 bases). CDR1 and CDR2 from the germline V gene are SGDLS and YYNGEE. The CDR3 is 16 residues long. Trimming removed 4 bases at V and 0 bases at J, with 16 bases between. CDR3 sequence reads: CASSPRPDSSNYGYTF. The sequenced part of the CDR3 DNA is TGTGCCAGCAGCCCCCGTCCCGACAGTTCTAACTATGGC. The full variable domain, with the rest looked up from reference TRBV9 and TRBJ1-2, is DSGVTQTPKHLITATGQRVTLRCSPRSGDLSVYWYQQSLDQGLQFLIQYYNGEERAKGNILERFSAQQFPDLHSELNLSSLELGDSALYFCASSPRPDSSNYGYTFGSGTRLTVV.

Comments on this clone: The read stops 3 residues short of the end of the CDR3; the missing end is completed from the germline J gene. The chain couples TRBV20-1 to TRBJ2-3; D is possibly TRBD2 (6 bases). This CDR3 comprises 13 residues. Germline assignment: CDR1 DFQATT and CDR2 SNEGSKA (reference sequence). V was shortened by 8 bases and J by 1 base, with 13 bases between the two germline ends. CDR3 DNA, as far as it was read: TGCAGTCCAACCGGCGGGGGCACAGATACG. This gives the protein CSPTGGGTDT. In full, the CDR3 reads CSPTGGGTDTQYF.

About this clone: The sequence runs out 3 residues before the end of the CDR3; the remainder is reconstructed from the germline J gene. The rearrangement links TRBV20-1 to TRBJ1-1; tentative D call: TRBD1 (5 bases). Trimming left V 0 bases short and J 0 bases short, with 14 bases between. The V gene's germline CDR1 is DFQATT and CDR2 SNEGSKA (reference sequence). This CDR3 comprises 16 residues. CDR3 sequence: CSARDTNRMMNTEAFF. The sequenced part of the CDR3 DNA is TGCAGTGCTAGAGATACGAACAGGATGATGAACACTGAA.

About this clone itself: Read sequence stops 3 residues before the CDR3 end, and the germline J gene provides the missing end. The rearrangement joins TRBV7-9 to TRBJ2-2; 9 bases agree with TRBD2. The CDR3 sequence is 14 residues long. Germline lookup yields CDR1 SEHNR and CDR2 FQNEAQ (reference sequence). CDR3 residues: CASSCGGVGEKLFF. Partial CDR3 DNA: TGTGCCAGCAGCTGCGGGGGGGTAGGGGAAAAG. Full variable domain (rest looked up from reference TRBV7-9 and TRBJ2-2): DTGVSQNPRHKITKRGQNVTFRCDPISEHNRLYWYRQTLGQGPEFLTYFQNEAQLEKSRLLSDRFSAERPKGSFSTLEIQRTEQGDSAMYLCASSCGGVGEKLFFGEGSRLTVL.

The CDR3 spells CSARVAGRRDNSPLFF. CDR3 DNA (partial): TGCAGTGCTAGAGTGGCGGGCCGCCGGGATAATTCACCG. The rearrangement uses TRBV20-1 and TRBJ2-2; possibly TRBD2 for D (5 bases). The read ends 3 residues early relative to the CDR3; the germline J gene fills the gap. The CDR3 is 16 residues long. Germline V gene lookup returns CDR1 DFQATT and CDR2 SNEGSKA (reference sequence).

Notes on this clone: The sequenced fragment ends 3 residues before the CDR3 boundary, so the rest is inferred from the germline J gene. The V call is TRBV7-2, the J call TRBJ2-3; 8 nucleotides line up with TRBD1. CDR3 size: 15 residues. Unmatched junction bases numbered 8, after V lost 5 bases and J lost 4 bases. Per germline, CDR1 SGHTA and CDR2 FQGNSA. Partial CDR3 DNA: TGTGCCAGCAGCCCCCGGACAGGGTTGGCAGATACG. It encodes CASSPRTGLADT. The full CDR3 is CASSPRTGLADTQYF.

About this clone: The read ends 3 residues early relative to the CDR3; the germline J gene fills the gap. The chain is built from TRBV7-9 and TRBJ1-1, with 10 bases lining up with TRBD1. The germline V gene encodes CDR1 SEHNR and CDR2 FQNEAQ (reference sequence). This CDR3 is built from 15 residues. With 4 bases clipped from V and 7 bases from J, the junction kept 9 bases outside the gene matches. Here the CDR3 reads CASSSPDRGVDEAFF. The CDR3 bases that were read are TGTGCCAGCAGCTCGCCGGACAGGGGGGTTGATGAA.

As concerns this clone: Read sequence stops 3 residues before the CDR3 end, and the germline J gene provides the missing end. The chain is built from TRBV6-4 and TRBJ1-1; the D gene is possibly TRBD1 (5 bases). Germline assignment: CDR1 MRHNA and CDR2 SNTAGT. CDR3 length equals 14 residues. Trimming removed 3 bases at V and 4 bases at J, with 12 bases between. CDR3 DNA, as far as it was read: TGTGCCAGCAGTGAGGTGCCGGGGGGCACTGAA. Residues: CASSEVPGGTE. In full, the CDR3 is CASSEVPGGTEAFF.

A word on this clone: The CDR3 extends 3 residues past the end of the read, so its final part is completed from the germline J gene. The rearrangement links TRBV20-1 to TRBJ2-2, with 7 positions matching TRBD2. Germline CDR1 reads DFQATT; CDR2 reads SNEGSKA (reference sequence). The CDR3 has 14 residues. Unmatched junction bases numbered 5, after V lost 3 bases and J lost 4 bases. The part of the CDR3 DNA that was read is TGCAGTGCTAGGGGGGGGGTGAGCACCGGGGAG. Encoded protein: CSARGGVSTGE. The whole CDR3 sequence is CSARGGVSTGELFF.

Comment on this clone: The read finishes 3 residues shy of the CDR3 end, and the germline J gene is used to complete it. The chain couples TRBV30 to TRBJ1-5, with D unresolved. CDR1 and CDR2 from the germline V gene are GTSNPN and SVGIG (reference sequence). With 0 bases removed from V and 0 bases from J, the gap between germline ends came to 12 bases. This CDR3 spans 16 amino acids. The CDR3 protein is CAWSVQGRDSNQPQHF. CDR3 DNA (partial): TGTGCCTGGAGTGTACAAGGGCGGGATAGCAATCAGCCC.

A note on this clone: Read coverage stops 3 residues before the CDR3 terminus; the germline J gene supplies the remainder. J is TRBJ1-2 and V is TRBV7-9; D uncertain. The CDR3 has 15 residues. The germline V gene encodes CDR1 SEHNR and CDR2 FQNEAQ (reference sequence). The CDR3 region is CASSPTRGSRNDYTF. Incomplete CDR3 DNA: TGTGCCAGCAGCCCCACTCGCGGGAGTCGTAATGAC.